This is a list of T cell receptor beta chains from one sample in a study of T cells after yellow fever vaccination. MiXCR, applied by TCRdb to the 5' RACE reads, yields one record per CDR3 protein. The sample includes approximately 610,000 distinct CDR3 sequences, around 16% of them seen just once. The material was PBMCs, obtained around 5 days after the first yellow fever vaccination. The source is a man in his late teens or twenties who received the YFV17D yellow fever vaccine. CDR3s include the opening cysteine and the closing phenylalanine or tryptophan. D genes are given only for firm matches. The listing skips clone size in some rows; elsewhere it reads once, few, many or a size class.

abundance,v_gene,d_gene,j_gene,CDR3nt,CDR3aa
many,TRBV18,-,TRBJ2-3,TGTGCCAGCTCACCAGTTAGCGGCACAGATACGCAGTATTTT,CASSPVSGTDTQYF
-,TRBV5-1,TRBD1,TRBJ2-1,TGCGCCAGCAGCGGGTTGTGGGTCGGGACAGGGCCCAACAATGAGCAGTTCTTC,CASSGLWVGTGPNNEQFF
many,TRBV9,-,TRBJ1-1,TGTGCCAGCAGCGCCTTTCCAGGGATGAGAACTGAAGCTTTCTTT,CASSAFPGMRTEAFF
few,TRBV7-3,TRBD2,TRBJ2-1,TGTGCCAGCAGCCGGGACCGCGATAGCGGGGGGGCAGGGGAGCAGTTCTTC,CASSRDRDSGGAGEQFF
few,TRBV19,TRBD1,TRBJ1-5,TGTGCCAGTAGTTCTGGGGACAGGGGAGGTAATCAGCCCCAGCATTTT,CASSSGDRGGNQPQHF
-,TRBV11-2,TRBD2,TRBJ2-2,TGTGCCAGCAGCTGGCGTATCCGGGACTACGTACGAACCGGGGAGCTGTTTTTT,CASSWRIRDYVRTGELFF
-,TRBV11-2,-,TRBJ2-4,TGTGCCAGCAGCTTTCAGGGACCCTGGGCCAAAAACATTCAGTACTTC,CASSFQGPWAKNIQYF
-,TRBV10-3,TRBD1,TRBJ1-5,TGTGCCATCAGTGAGTCGGGACAGGGGAGCAATCAGCCCCAGCATTTT,CAISESGQGSNQPQHF
few,TRBV20-1,-,TRBJ1-6,TGCAGTGCTCCCTGGAGGGGCAGGGATAATTCACCCCTCCACTTT,CSAPWRGRDNSPLHF
-,TRBV4-2,-,TRBJ1-1,TGTGCCAGCAGCCCCCGAACCGACAGACTGAACACTGAAGCTTTCTTT,CASSPRTDRLNTEAFF
-,TRBV12-3/TRBV12-4,-,TRBJ2-1,TGTGCCAGCAGTTGGGGGCAGGAGAACAATGAGCAGTTCTTC,CASSWGQENNEQFF
many,TRBV5-1,-,TRBJ1-6,TGCGCCAGCAGCTTGTGGCTGGACACCAATAATTCACCCCTCCACTTT,CASSLWLDTNNSPLHF
-,TRBV4-2,TRBD1,TRBJ1-6,TGTGCCAGCAGCCAAGAGACAGGGGGTTCACCCCTCCACTTT,CASSQETGGSPLHF
-,TRBV7-2,-,TRBJ2-5,TGTGCCAGCAGTTCCGGACGGTTCCAAGAGACCCAGTACTTC,CASSSGRFQETQYF
-,TRBV3-1,TRBD2,TRBJ2-7,TGTGCCAGCAGCCGAACAAGCGGGGGTAACGAGCAGTACTTC,CASSRTSGGNEQYF
-,TRBV12-5,TRBD2,TRBJ2-1,TGTGCTAGTGGTCTTTGGACTAGCGGAATCAATGAGCAGTTCTTC,CASGLWTSGINEQFF
-,TRBV3-1,TRBD2,TRBJ2-1,TGTGCCAGCAGCCAAGTCGCGGGGGTCCCCAATGAGCAGTTCTTC,CASSQVAGVPNEQFF
few,TRBV5-7,TRBD2,TRBJ2-3,TGTGCCAGCAGCAACGCGGGGGGCCTCACAGATACGCAGTATTTT,CASSNAGGLTDTQYF
many,TRBV5-1,TRBD2,TRBJ2-5,TGCGCCAGCAGCGGGACTAGCGGCCAAGAGACCCAGTACTTC,CASSGTSGQETQYF
-,TRBV21-1,-,TRBJ2-5,TGTGCCAGCAGCCCTGGGCTCCTCTGGTATGAGACCCAGTACTTC,CASSPGLLWYETQYF
-,TRBV6-2/TRBV6-3,-,TRBJ2-1,TGTGCCAGCAGTCGGGGGGCCGAGCAGTTCTTC,CASSRGAEQFF
once,TRBV7-9,-,TRBJ2-7,TGTGCCAGCAGCCATGACGGACGAAGGGACGAGCAGTACTTC,CASSHDGRRDEQYF
once,TRBV4-1,-,TRBJ2-7,TGCGCCAGCAGCCTCCCCATGGGGGAGCAGTACTTC,CASSLPMGEQYF
-,TRBV6-6,TRBD1,TRBJ1-6,TGTGCCAGCAGTGTGGACAGGGCTAATTCACCCCTCCACTTT,CASSVDRANSPLHF
-,TRBV5-6,-,TRBJ2-7,TGTGCCAGCAGCGTCCTCACAAGGTACGAGCAGTACTTC,CASSVLTRYEQYF
-,TRBV7-2,-,TRBJ1-1,TGTGCCAGCAGCTTAGGGGGGCCGATTTTGAACACTGAAGCCTTCTTT,CASSLGGPILNTEAFF
few,TRBV12-5,-,TRBJ2-5,TGTGCTAGTGCCCTTAGCGGTCAAGAGACCCAGTACTTC,CASALSGQETQYF
-,TRBV18,-,TRBJ2-7,TGTGCCAGCTCACCGGGACTGAATTCCCTTTACGAGCAGTACTTC,CASSPGLNSLYEQYF
few,TRBV11-2,-,TRBJ2-3,TGTGCCAGCAGCTTAGAACTGGTTTCGGATACGCAGTATTTT,CASSLELVSDTQYF
many,TRBV7-2,-,TRBJ2-7,TGTGCCAGCAGCTTGTTCTCCTACGAGCAGTACTTC,CASSLFSYEQYF
-,TRBV5-1,TRBD1,TRBJ2-7,TGCGCCAGCAGCTTGTCCCCGGGACAGGGGACCTACGAGCAGTACTTC,CASSLSPGQGTYEQYF
-,TRBV7-9,TRBD1,TRBJ1-2,TGTGCCAGCAGCCCCGATTCGGCAGGGGGCTATGGCTACACCTTC,CASSPDSAGGYGYTF
-,TRBV18,TRBD1,TRBJ1-1,TGTGCCAGCTCCCTAACCGATGTGGGACAGGGTACTGAAGCTTTCTTT,CASSLTDVGQGTEAFF
many,TRBV9,-,TRBJ1-6,TGTGCCAGCAGCGTAGAAGGGGGCTATAATTCACCCCTCCACTTT,CASSVEGGYNSPLHF
-,TRBV4-2,TRBD1,TRBJ1-1,TGTGCCAACAGCCCAGGGGGGAAGAACACTGAAGCTTTCTTT,CANSPGGKNTEAFF
many,TRBV10-3,-,TRBJ2-5,TGTGCCATCAATGGGGCGGGGAGGCTGGAGACCCAGTACTTC,CAINGAGRLETQYF
-,TRBV3-1,-,TRBJ1-2,TGTGCCAGCAGCCACAGCGGGGGGACCGTCTATGGCTACACCTTC,CASSHSGGTVYGYTF
-,TRBV10-3,-,TRBJ2-5,TGTGCCATCAGTGACCCCAGACCTTACCAAGAGACCCAGTACTTC,CAISDPRPYQETQYF
few,TRBV3-1,TRBD1,TRBJ1-2,TGTGCCAGCAGCCTCTGGGACAGGGCCCGTAACTATGGCTACACCTTC,CASSLWDRARNYGYTF
-,TRBV27,TRBD2,TRBJ2-2,TGTGCCAGCAGTCCGCGGGGGGCCCTTAGCACCGGGGAGCTGTTTTTT,CASSPRGALSTGELFF
few,TRBV7-8,-,TRBJ1-4,TGTGCCAGCAGCTTAGCCCCGGTACGATCAGAAAAACTGTTTTTT,CASSLAPVRSEKLFF
few,TRBV7-9,TRBD1,TRBJ1-2,TGTGCCAGCAGCTCCCAGGGGGGCCCTTGGTCGGATGGCTACACCTTC,CASSSQGGPWSDGYTF
few,TRBV5-1,TRBD2,TRBJ2-5,TGCGCCAGCAGCTTGGGGTTAGCGGGGGCGCTCCAAGAGACCCAGTACTTC,CASSLGLAGALQETQYF
-,TRBV5-4,-,TRBJ2-2,TGTGCCAGCAGCTTGACACAGAGCTCCGGGGAGCTGTTTTTT,CASSLTQSSGELFF
many,TRBV12-3/TRBV12-4,-,TRBJ2-3,TGTGCCAGCAGAACAGGGGGGGGGCTTACGCAGTATTTT,CASRTGGGLTQYF
-,TRBV20-1,-,TRBJ2-5,TGCAGTGCCCAGACTCTCCAAGAGACCCAGTACTTC,CSAQTLQETQYF
-,TRBV4-3,-,TRBJ1-2,TGCGCCAGCAGGCCGGTCCCGGCCGACGAGAGGTATGGCTACACCTTC,CASRPVPADERYGYTF
-,TRBV28,-,TRBJ1-1,TGTGCCAGCAGCACTCCAGGGAGAGCTGAAGCTTTCTTT,CASSTPGRAEAFF
-,TRBV7-8,-,TRBJ2-3,TGTGCCAGCAGACAGGACAGAGTGGGAGGAGGGAGGCCACAAAATACGCAGTATTTT,CASRQDRVGGGRPQNTQYF
many,TRBV7-2,TRBD2,TRBJ2-1,TGTGCCAGCAGCCCCGGACTAGCGGGGAACAATGAGCAGTTCTTC,CASSPGLAGNNEQFF
-,TRBV12-3/TRBV12-4,TRBD2,TRBJ2-7,TGTGCCAGCAGACCGACTAGCGGGGGCTACGAGCAGTACTTC,CASRPTSGGYEQYF
-,TRBV20-1,-,TRBJ1-6,TGCAGTGCTCTCACAGGGTACCGAAGCTCCTATAATTCACCCCTCCACTTT,CSALTGYRSSYNSPLHF
few,TRBV5-1,-,TRBJ2-3,TGCGCCAGCAGCAGGTATCTAGGGGATACGCAGTATTTT,CASSRYLGDTQYF
-,TRBV6-1,TRBD1,TRBJ1-5,TGTGCCAGCAGTGGGCAGGGGGCGGGTCAGCCCCAGCATTTT,CASSGQGAGQPQHF
few,TRBV20-1,TRBD1,TRBJ1-4,TGCAGTGCACTCCCGGGACAGGGATATGAAAAACTGTTTTTT,CSALPGQGYEKLFF
-,TRBV30,TRBD1,TRBJ1-1,TGTGCCTGGCTAAGAAGACAGGGTGACACTGAAGCTTTCTTT,CAWLRRQGDTEAFF
few,TRBV5-4,TRBD2,TRBJ2-3,TGTGCCAGCAGCTTGGGGCCCCCGGGAGGGGCCCAAGATACGCAGTATTTT,CASSLGPPGGAQDTQYF
-,TRBV5-4,-,TRBJ2-5,TGTGCCAGCAGCTTGGCAAGTGGGGGGTCGGAGACCCAGTACTTC,CASSLASGGSETQYF
few,TRBV30,-,TRBJ2-1,TGTGCCTGGGGACAGGGAGGGATTGAGCAGTTCTTC,CAWGQGGIEQFF
-,TRBV12-3/TRBV12-4,TRBD1,TRBJ1-5,TGTGCCAGCAGTTCCACAGGGGTCCGTCAGCCCCAGCATTTT,CASSSTGVRQPQHF